This passage covers 27 T cell receptor beta chains from one sample sequenced in a study of Ad26.COV2.S vaccination and SARS-CoV-2 variants. The data were produced by immunoSEQ multiplex PCR, yet TCRdb's version contains in-frame clones alone and is incomplete. The profile shows roughly 450,000 clones, roughly 90% of them singletons. This sample's treatment: over 15 received Ad26.COV2.S at low or high dose, single or two shots; 5 received placebo; per-sample allocation not given. The samples were gathered on day 63 after the first injection of vaccine or placebo. Material: peripheral blood, obtained in a trial of Ad26.COV2.S vaccine versus placebo. The source is a person aged 18-65 years who received the Ad26.COV2.S COVID-19 vaccine or a placebo.

The DNA for the CDR3 is TGTGCCAGCAGTTACTCGGACAGTCGCCTGGGGGAGCAGTACTTC. Protein product: CASSYSDSRLGEQYF. This chain links TRBV6-5 with TRBJ2-7, with a weak D call TRBD1 (6 bases). V was shortened by 0 bases and J by 7 bases, with 16 bases between the two germline ends. The CDR3 spans 15 residues. Germline assignment: CDR1 MNHEY and CDR2 SVGAGI.

This chain joins TRBV7-9 and TRBJ2-1; 8 positions agree with TRBD1. Germline V gene lookup returns CDR1 SEHNR and CDR2 FQNEAQ (reference sequence). V shed 5 bases, J shed 1 base, and the junction held 4 bases outside the gene matches. The CDR3 sequence is 15 residues long. The CDR3 DNA is TGTGCCAGCAGCGTTCGACAGGGGTCCTACAATGAGCAGTTCTTC. It is translated as CASSVRQGSYNEQFF.

This clone was observed once. The same CDR3 also results from other DNA sequences found in this sample. V usage is TRBV11-2 and J usage is TRBJ2-7, with D possibly matching TRBD1 (6 bases). Germline CDR1 SGHAT, CDR2 FQNNGV. The CDR3 length is 14 residues. The V and J ends lost 3 bases and 0 bases respectively, with 9 bases between them. In DNA, the CDR3 is TGTGCCAGCAGCTTCACAGGGAGCTCCTACGAGCAGTACTTC. It yields the protein CASSFTGSSYEQYF.

The chain carries TRBV4-1 and TRBJ1-2; D unresolved. This CDR3 region has 15 residues. Between the trimmed V and J ends, which lost 3 bases and 2 bases, there was a span of 13 bases. The germline gives CDR1 MGHRA, CDR2 YSYEKL. The CDR3 region is CASSHLGGSNYGYTF. As DNA, the CDR3 is TGCGCCAGCAGCCACTTAGGTGGTTCCAACTATGGCTACACCTTC.

This chain uses TRBV7-2 with TRBJ1-4; 8 nucleotides agree with TRBD1. The CDR3 is made up of 14 amino acids. V gave up 6 bases and J gave up 8 bases; unmatched junction bases: 8. Germline V gene lookup returns CDR1 SGHTA and CDR2 FQGNSA. The CDR3 loop is CASSRQGAGEKLFF. The DNA for the CDR3 is TGTGCCAGCAGTCGCCAGGGGGCAGGGGAAAAACTGTTTTTT.

This chain links TRBV6-5 with TRBJ2-1; TRBD2 might be the D (6 bases). Germline CDR1 reads MNHEY; CDR2 reads SVGAGI. The length of the CDR3 is 13 residues. V was pared by 2 bases and J by 10 bases, with 12 bases between. CDR3 sequence: CASSYLLSGEQFF. The CDR3 bases are TGTGCCAGCAGTTACCTTCTCAGCGGGGAGCAGTTCTTC.

The sample holds a few counts of this clone. The chain couples TRBV19 to TRBJ1-5; 9 bases are shared with TRBD1. The CDR3 length is 17 residues. Germline assignment: CDR1 LNHDA and CDR2 SQIVND (reference sequence). The V gene end was trimmed by 6 bases and the J gene end by 5 bases; junction bases not matched to a gene: 14. The CDR3 loop is CASRQQGARVRHQPQHF. DNA for the CDR3: TGTGCCAGTAGGCAACAGGGGGCCCGGGTCAGGCATCAGCCCCAGCATTTT.

This chain links TRBV30 with TRBJ1-2, with 7 bases matching TRBD1. The germline V gene has CDR1 GTSNPN and CDR2 SVGIG (reference sequence). This CDR3 contains 18 residues. V gave up 2 bases and J gave up 8 bases; unmatched junction bases: 23. CDR3 in DNA: TGTGCCTGGAGTCCCCCTTGGGACAGCTTTAATTGGGGTCAAGGCTACACCTTC. This codes for CAWSPPWDSFNWGQGYTF.

This sequence joins TRBV5-1 and TRBJ2-7; 9 bases are a match to TRBD2. The CDR3 has 15 residues. With V trimmed by 0 bases and J by 2 bases, 3 bases remained unmatched. CDR1 and CDR2 from the germline V gene are SGHRS and YFSETQ. CDR3 DNA: TGCGCCAGCAGCTTGGCCGCTAGCGGGACCTACGAGCAGTACTTC. It translates to CASSLAASGTYEQYF. The full variable domain, completed using reference TRBV5-1 and TRBJ2-7, is KAGVTQTPRYLIKTRGQQVTLSCSPISGHRSVSWYQQTPGQGLQFLFEYFSETQRNKGNFPGRFSGRQFSNSRSEMNVSTLELGDSALYLCASSLAASGTYEQYFGPGTRLTVT.

The V gene is TRBV2, the J gene TRBJ2-1, with 7 bases that match TRBD2. CDR1 is SNHLY, CDR2 FYNNEI, per germline. The CDR3 consists of 15 residues. V lost 5 bases and J lost 5; bases outside the gene matches: 9. The CDR3 sequence is CASSPGPSGNNEQFF. In nucleotides, the CDR3 is TGTGCCAGCAGTCCGGGGCCTAGCGGAAACAATGAGCAGTTCTTC.

This chain uses TRBV19 with TRBJ2-7; D gene ambiguous. The CDR3 is 15 residues long. Trimming removed 3 bases at V and 3 bases at J, with 15 bases between. From germline, CDR1 is LNHDA and CDR2 SQIVND (reference sequence). CDR3 sequence reads: CASSISSALVYEQYF. The DNA of the CDR3 is TGTGCCAGTAGTATCTCATCGGCCCTCGTCTACGAGCAGTACTTC.

The chain recombines TRBV7-9 with TRBJ1-2; possible D gene TRBD1, 5 bases. The CDR3 has 12 amino acids. Per germline, CDR1 SEHNR and CDR2 FQNEAQ (reference sequence). The V gene lost 5 bases and the J gene lost 6 bases, with 10 bases spanning the gap. CDR3 sequence reads: CASSGAEDGYTF. The CDR3 DNA follows: TGTGCCAGCAGCGGGGCGGAGGATGGCTACACCTTC.

The chain links TRBV5-6 to TRBJ2-7; unclear D gene. Germline V gene lookup returns CDR1 SGHDT and CDR2 YYEEEE. The ends were cut back, 1 base at V and 5 bases at J, with 4 bases in the middle. The CDR3 totals 11 residues. DNA of the CDR3: TGTGCCAGCAGCTTGTTGAACGAGCAGTACTTC. It specifies CASSLLNEQYF.

This rearrangement joins TRBV11-2 to TRBJ1-2; 9 bases are shared with TRBD1. J gave up 5 bases and V 5 bases, and 6 bases lay outside the gene matches. Germline V gene lookup returns CDR1 SGHAT and CDR2 FQNNGV. The CDR3 runs to 14 residues. CDR3 sequence: CASSPDRGGYGYTF. The CDR3 DNA reads TGTGCCAGCAGCCCCGACAGGGGGGGATATGGCTACACCTTC. Full variable domain (rest looked up from reference TRBV11-2 and TRBJ1-2): EAGVAQSPRYKIIEKRQSVAFWCNPISGHATLYWYQQILGQGPKLLIQFQNNGVVDDSQLPKDRFSAERLKGVDSTLKIQPAKLEDSAVYLCASSPDRGGYGYTFGSGTRLTVV.

This chain links TRBV9 with TRBJ2-5; D gene uncertain. V was clipped by 0 bases and J by 1 base, with 13 bases between them. Germline V gene data show CDR1 as SGDLS and CDR2 as YYNGEE. This CDR3 has 16 residues. The CDR3 region has the DNA TGTGCCAGCAGCGTAGGGAACAATCCAAGCCAAGAGACCCAGTACTTC. Its translation: CASSVGNNPSQETQYF.

The rearrangement uses TRBV3-1 (or the pseudogene TRBV3-2) and TRBJ2-3; 10 bases match TRBD2. Germline V lookup: CDR1 LGHDT, CDR2 YNNKEL (reference sequence). Trimming took 0 bases from V and 0 from J; bases not matched to a gene: 6. The CDR3 sequence is 18 residues long. CDR3 DNA: TGTGCCAGCAGCCAAGATGGACTAGCGGAGACTAGCACAGATACGCAGTATTTT. Translation: CASSQDGLAETSTDTQYF.

The chain is built from TRBV6-5 and TRBJ2-1; D is unclear. Deletions cut 8 bases from V and 9 bases from J, with 20 bases between. This CDR3 region has 14 residues. Germline CDR1 is MNHEY and CDR2 is SVGAGI. The CDR3 nucleotides are TGTGCCAGCCAAGATCGGCCCTACAAGGGTGAGCAGTTCTTC. This translates into CASQDRPYKGEQFF.

This chain's CDR3 is CASSLQGAGETQYF. The CDR3 DNA follows: TGTGCCAGCAGCCTCCAGGGGGCAGGGGAGACCCAGTACTTC. The gene calls are TRBV4-2 and TRBJ2-5; 8 nucleotides match TRBD1. CDR3 size: 14 residues. V trimming: 4 bases; J trimming: 5 bases; junction bases outside the gene matches: 6. Germline CDR1 and CDR2: LGHNA and YNFKEQ.

As to this clone: This sample also contains other DNA sequences that code for the same CDR3. The chain couples TRBV6-5 to TRBJ2-7, with 9 bases aligning to TRBD1. The CDR3 totals 15 residues. J lost 2 bases, V lost 2 bases, and 4 bases had no gene match. In germline, CDR1 is MNHEY, CDR2 SVGAGI. CDR3 sequence (DNA): TGTGCCAGCAGTTACCGGGGACAGGGCACCTACGAGCAGTACTTC. This sequence encodes CASSYRGQGTYEQYF.

CDR3 DNA: TGTGCCAGCAGTTTACATGGACAGTACAATCAGCCCCAGCATTTT. Amino acid sequence: CASSLHGQYNQPQHF. This chain joins TRBV6-5 and TRBJ1-5, with D possibly being TRBD1 (6 bases). In germline, CDR1 is MNHEY, CDR2 SVGAGI. The CDR3 runs to 15 residues. The V end was cut by 4 bases, the J end by 3 bases, with 13 bases between.

This sequence joins TRBV18 and TRBJ1-2, with D possibly being TRBD1 (6 bases). The ends were cut back, 7 bases at V and 6 bases at J, with 12 bases in the middle. The germline CDR1 and CDR2 sequences are KGHSH and LQKENI. This CDR3 contains 12 residues. The chain's CDR3 is CASYGQSDGYTF. The CDR3 DNA reads as TGTGCCAGCTATGGACAGTCGGATGGCTACACCTTC. Based on the CDR3 plus reference TRBV18 and TRBJ1-2, the full variable domain is NAGVMQNPRHLVRRRGQEARLRCSPMKGHSHVYWYRQLPEEGLKFMVYLQKENIIDESGMPKERFSAEFPKEGPSILRIQQVVRGDSAAYFCASYGQSDGYTFGSGTRLTVV.

The chain uses TRBV2 and TRBJ2-7; TRBD1 agrees at 7 bases. With V trimmed by 5 bases and J by 1 base, 8 bases remained unmatched. Germline assignment: CDR1 SNHLY and CDR2 FYNNEI. The CDR3 totals 15 residues. The chain's CDR3 is CASSSRTGGSYEQYF. In DNA form, the CDR3 reads TGTGCCAGCAGTAGCCGGACAGGTGGGTCCTACGAGCAGTACTTC.

The chain links TRBV19 to TRBJ1-3; D call uncertain. Germline V gene sequence: CDR1 LNHDA, CDR2 SQIVND (reference sequence). The CDR3 spans 16 residues. Between the trimmed V and J ends, which lost 3 bases and 0 bases, there was a span of 12 bases. The CDR3 nucleotides read TGTGCCAGTAGTATTCAGCTTGGAAACTCTGGAAACACCATATATTTT. Its translation: CASSIQLGNSGNTIYF.

The chain combines TRBV21-1 with TRBJ2-6; TRBD1 is the table's D call and was not checked against the DNA. TRBV21-1 is tagged as a pseudogene. This CDR3 has 19 residues. CDR3 sequence: CASSDPPPGQSSGANVLTF. The CDR3 DNA follows: TGTGCCAGCAGCGACCCACCTCCGGGACAGAGCTCTGGGGCCAACGTCCTGACTTTC.

This clone was counted once. The V call is TRBV11-2, the J call TRBJ2-3; the match to TRBD2 covers 10 bases. Germline V lookup: CDR1 SGHAT, CDR2 FQNNGV. V gave up 1 base and J gave up 1 base; unmatched junction bases: 5. This CDR3 contains 17 residues. CDR3 bases: TGTGCCAGCAGCTTAGGGACTAGCGGAAAGGGCACAGATACGCAGTATTTT. Its protein is CASSLGTSGKGTDTQYF.

Written as DNA, the CDR3 is TGCGCCAGCAGCTTGGCCGGGACTAGCGGAGGCTCCTACGAGCAGTACTTC. This codes for CASSLAGTSGGSYEQYF. V is TRBV5-1 and J is TRBJ2-7; the match to TRBD2 covers 11 bases. The CDR3 loop spans 17 amino acids. V lost 0 bases to trimming and J lost 0 bases; unmatched junction nucleotides: 5. Germline V gives CDR1 SGHRS, CDR2 YFSETQ.

There are a few counts of this clone. The rearrangement links TRBV19 to TRBJ2-5, with 10 positions matching TRBD1. CDR3 length: 16 residues. From germline, CDR1 is LNHDA and CDR2 SQIVND (reference sequence). With 5 bases clipped from V and 3 bases from J, the junction kept 9 bases outside the gene matches. CDR3 sequence (DNA): TGTGCCAGTAGTGTATCCGGGACAGGGGTTAAAGAGACCCAGTACTTC. It codes for CASSVSGTGVKETQYF.